This T cell receptor (beta chain) was recovered during a study of shared clonotypes between healthy human individuals. Study-level background: Donor composition was a couple of women and three men, aged 18 to 49.

The V gene end was trimmed by 6 bases and the J gene end by 5 bases; junction bases not matched to a gene: 9. This CDR3 spans 15 amino acids. Germline CDR1 and CDR2: MNHNS and SASEGT. Deep level was the assay's run setting. Sorted-subset replicate PCRs used about 190 ng of genomic DNA. This amount corresponded to some 30,000 T cell genomes. TCRdb keeps only in-frame clones here, not all; method: immunoSEQ multiplex PCR. This table has under 650,000 clones, approximately 95% appearing once. About this clone: Its antigen is not known.

General observations from the study: The donor pool, a small one, limited the genetic and exposure-history diversity represented.

The chain uses TRBV6-1 and TRBJ1-1, with 10 bases matching TRBD1. The TCR sequence derives from a woman aged 25-40 years in good health. The sample consisted of naive CD4+ T cells sorted from blood. Subset specified: CD45RA+ positively selected. CDR3 DNA: TGTGCCAGCAGCTTTAAGGGACAGGGGAGGACTGAAGCTTTCTTT. Translation: CASSFKGQGRTEAFF.